The next 2 T cell receptor beta chains were all read from a single sample in a study of CD8 T cells in Susac syndrome. Reverse transcription of about 0.5 to 1 ug RNA was carried out with random hexamers. TCRdb recomputed calls from the immunoSEQ multiplex PCR reads with MiXCR, one row per CDR3 protein. The table lists roughly 400,000 distinct CDR3 sequences, more than 70% of them singletons, with under 0.15% in the top ten. What was sequenced was CD8+ T cells from PBMCs. Source of these receptors: a human donor with multiple sclerosis.

The chain links TRBV19 to TRBJ1-2; D may be TRBD1 (6 bases). Germline-derived CDR1 and CDR2 are LNHDA and SQIVND (reference sequence). V was shortened by 8 bases and J by 3 bases, with 22 bases between the two germline ends. This CDR3 has 16 residues. Here the CDR3 reads CASSLPSTGEDYGYTF. The DNA for the CDR3 is TGTGCCAGTTCTCTTCCGTCGACAGGAGAAGACTATGGCTACACCTTC.

The V and J genes are TRBV6-1 and TRBJ1-1; D uncertain. The CDR3 loop spans 16 amino acids. Germline CDR1 and CDR2: MNHNS and SASEGT. V dropped 8 bases and J dropped 0 bases, with 19 bases sitting between them. CDR3 residues: CASGRMRQRVNTEAFF. The CDR3 DNA reads TGTGCCAGCGGCCGTATGAGACAAAGGGTGAACACTGAAGCTTTCTTT.